Sequencing of this TCR beta chain was carried out in a study of early T cells in non-severe SARS-CoV-2 infection. Study overall: Sequencing of bulk RNA from unsorted whole blood was done, without chain pairing.

With V trimmed by 11 bases and J by 1 base, 10 bases remained unmatched. The CDR3 loop spans 16 amino acids. Germline V gene data show CDR1 as SNHLY and CDR2 as FYNNEI. There are many counts of this clonotype. Each single cDNA molecule received a unique molecular identifier. TCRdb reanalysed the 5' RACE reads using MiXCR and keeps one entry per CDR3 protein. The profile shows about 60,000 distinct CDR3 sequences, roughly 9% of them singletons. The V and J genes are TRBV2 and TRBJ2-3; the match to TRBD2 covers 12 bases. The material sequenced was whole blood. This receptor was obtained from an adult who was a healthcare worker with PCR-confirmed SARS-CoV-2 infection or an uninfected control (not recorded which). CDR3 nucleotides: TGTGCCCACGGGCTAGCGGGAGGGTATCGCACAGATACGCAGTATTTT. It translates to CAHGLAGGYRTDTQYF. Combining the CDR3 with reference TRBV2 and TRBJ2-3 gives the whole variable domain EPEVTQTPSHQVTQMGQEVILRCVPISNHLYFYWYRQILGQKVEFLVSFYNNEISEKSEIFDDQFSVERPDGSNFTLKIRSTKLEDSAMYFCAHGLAGGYRTDTQYFGPGTRLTVL.